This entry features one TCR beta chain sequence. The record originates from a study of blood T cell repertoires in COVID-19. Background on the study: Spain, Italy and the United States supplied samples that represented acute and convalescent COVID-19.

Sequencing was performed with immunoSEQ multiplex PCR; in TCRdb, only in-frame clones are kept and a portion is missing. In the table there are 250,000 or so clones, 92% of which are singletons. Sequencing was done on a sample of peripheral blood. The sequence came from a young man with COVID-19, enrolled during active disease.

The CDR3: CASCRGQGEETQYF. Here the CDR3 DNA reads TGTGCCAGCTGCCGAGGACAGGGGGAAGAGACCCAGTACTTC. The chain uses TRBV3-1 (or the pseudogene TRBV3-2) and TRBJ2-5, with 10 bases aligning to TRBD1. This CDR3 is built from 14 residues. Trimming cost V 8 bases and J 3 bases; bases outside gene matches: 6. Germline CDR1 is LGHDT and CDR2 is YNNKEL (reference sequence).